This is a list of T cell receptor beta chains from one sample in a study of T cell responses to AZD1222 COVID-19 vaccine. Using immunoSEQ multiplex PCR, the repertoire was profiled, and TCRdb retains in-frame clones only, with some absent. The data hold about 140,000 clones, with more than 90% observed a single time. This specimen was peripheral blood, taken on day 0 of AZD1222 vaccination. These receptors all come from an adult in good health. Both conserved end residues are part of each CDR3. A D gene is named only where the DNA matches it firmly. Expanded clones are given a class, and other clones once, few, many or no size at all.

TRBJ1-2 | . | TRBV6-5 | TRBD1 | CASSSPRDRDYGYTF | TGTGCCAGCAGTTCGCCCCGGGACAGGGACTATGGCTACACCTTC
TRBJ1-2 | . | TRBV6-5 | . | CASSYGGALFDGYTF | TGTGCCAGCAGTTACGGGGGGGCGCTTTTCGATGGCTACACCTTC
TRBJ1-2 | once | TRBV3-1/TRBV3-2 | . | CASSQDYSRANYGYTF | TGTGCCAGCAGCCAAGACTACAGTAGGGCTAACTATGGCTACACCTTC
TRBJ2-3 | . | TRBV5-1 | . | CASSLAGGSTDTQYF | TGCGCCAGCAGCTTGGCTGGGGGGAGCACAGATACGCAGTATTTT
TRBJ1-5 | . | TRBV24-1 | . | CATSDGFGTLRNQPQHF | TGTGCCACCAGTGATGGATTCGGGACACTTAGGAATCAGCCCCAGCATTTT
TRBJ2-2 | . | TRBV19 | . | CASSITGRSGELFF | TGTGCCAGTAGTATTACAGGGAGGTCCGGGGAGCTGTTTTTT
TRBJ1-2 | . | TRBV2 | . | CASSEVRASEGYGYTF | TGTGCCAGCAGTGAAGTCAGGGCTAGTGAAGGGTATGGCTACACCTTC
TRBJ2-6 | . | TRBV4-1 | . | CASSSASGANVLTF | TGCGCCAGCAGCTCCGCTTCTGGGGCCAACGTCCTGACTTTC
TRBJ2-1 | . | TRBV7-8 | . | CASSPPVIRNEQFF | TGTGCCAGCAGCCCACCGGTCATCCGTAATGAGCAGTTCTTC
TRBJ1-3 | . | TRBV28 | TRBD1 | CASGYRGNSGNTIYF | TGTGCCAGCGGTTACAGGGGGAACTCTGGAAACACCATATATTTT
TRBJ2-1 | . | TRBV5-1 | TRBD2 | CASRLASGANNEQFF | TGCGCCAGCAGGCTTGCTAGCGGGGCCAACAATGAGCAGTTCTTC
TRBJ1-1 | few | TRBV5-4 | TRBD1 | CASTLQGGTEAFF | TGTGCCAGCACTTTACAGGGGGGGACTGAAGCTTTCTTT
TRBJ2-7 | . | TRBV10-3 | TRBD2 | CAIRRLAGGLNSKIDSYEQYF | TGTGCCATCAGGAGACTAGCGGGGGGACTCAACTCCAAAATCGACTCCTACGAGCAGTACTTC
TRBJ1-1 | . | TRBV7-2 | . | CASSLEGLRNTEAFF | TGTGCCAGCAGCTTAGAGGGACTGAGGAACACTGAAGCTTTCTTT
TRBJ2-7 | . | TRBV7-9 | TRBD1 | CASSSGQGDEQYF | TGTGCCAGCAGCTCGGGACAGGGCGACGAGCAGTACTTC
TRBJ1-1 | . | TRBV19 | . | CASNGLGATEAFF | TGTGCCAGTAACGGTCTGGGGGCCACTGAAGCTTTCTTT
TRBJ2-3 | . | TRBV28 | . | CASSLSTWVADTQYF | TGTGCCAGCAGTTTATCAACCTGGGTGGCAGATACGCAGTATTTT
TRBJ1-4 | . | TRBV7-9 | TRBD1 | CASSPGTGGEKLFF | TGTGCCAGCAGCCCCGGGACAGGGGGGGAAAAACTGTTTTTT
TRBJ2-5 | few | TRBV21-1 | . | CASSIGGGPEETQYF | TGTGCCAGCAGCATTGGGGGAGGGCCTGAGGAGACCCAGTACTTC
TRBJ1-2 | . | TRBV7-9 | . | CASSITGFYGYTF | TGTGCCAGCAGCATAACAGGGTTCTATGGCTACACCTTC
TRBJ2-7 | once | TRBV5-3 | . | CARSPKPYEQYF | TGTGCCAGAAGCCCCAAACCCTACGAGCAGTACTTC
TRBJ1-4 | . | TRBV18 | TRBD1 | CASSPILGTGRDPAKNEKLFF | TGTGCCAGCTCACCAATATTAGGGACAGGGAGAGACCCAGCAAAGAATGAAAAACTGTTTTTT
TRBJ1-2 | . | TRBV21-1 | . | CATPPRVTGRINYGYTF | TGTGCCACCCCACCCAGAGTGACGGGGAGAATTAACTATGGCTACACCTTC
TRBJ1-2 | . | TRBV6-5 | . | CASSHSAAIYGYTF | TGTGCCAGCAGCCATTCCGCGGCCATCTATGGCTACACCTTC
TRBJ1-2 | . | TRBV10-3 | TRBD1 | CAISGGTDFYGYTF | TGTGCCATCAGTGGGGGGACAGACTTCTATGGCTACACCTTC
TRBJ2-3 | . | TRBV28 | TRBD2 | CASSFASASGRDTQYF | TGTGCCAGCAGTTTCGCGTCGGCTAGCGGGAGGGATACGCAGTATTTT
TRBJ2-5 | . | TRBV18 | TRBD1 | CASSEGGPIRTQYF | TGTGCCAGCTCAGAAGGGGGCCCCATCAGGACCCAGTACTTC
TRBJ1-5 | few | TRBV7-2 | . | CASSPQGSNQPQHF | TGTGCCAGCAGCCCTCAGGGAAGCAATCAGCCCCAGCATTTT
TRBJ2-3 | . | TRBV6-1 | TRBD2 | CASSEALAGGTDTQYF | TGTGCCAGCAGTGAAGCGCTAGCGGGGGGCACAGATACGCAGTATTTT
TRBJ1-6 | . | TRBV18 | TRBD1 | CASSPQGQGTSPLHF | TGTGCCAGCTCACCCCAGGGACAGGGGACTTCACCCCTCCACTTT
TRBJ1-2 | once | TRBV6-6 | TRBD1 | CASSDVGQGDTGYTF | TGTGCCAGCAGTGACGTGGGACAGGGGGACACGGGCTACACCTTC
TRBJ2-7 | few | TRBV14 | . | CASSQTGTPQHEQYF | TGTGCCAGCAGCCAAACCGGGACACCTCAGCACGAGCAGTACTTC
TRBJ2-2 | . | TRBV12-5 | TRBD1 | CASGPDRANTGELFF | TGTGCTAGTGGTCCAGACAGGGCGAACACCGGGGAGCTGTTTTTT